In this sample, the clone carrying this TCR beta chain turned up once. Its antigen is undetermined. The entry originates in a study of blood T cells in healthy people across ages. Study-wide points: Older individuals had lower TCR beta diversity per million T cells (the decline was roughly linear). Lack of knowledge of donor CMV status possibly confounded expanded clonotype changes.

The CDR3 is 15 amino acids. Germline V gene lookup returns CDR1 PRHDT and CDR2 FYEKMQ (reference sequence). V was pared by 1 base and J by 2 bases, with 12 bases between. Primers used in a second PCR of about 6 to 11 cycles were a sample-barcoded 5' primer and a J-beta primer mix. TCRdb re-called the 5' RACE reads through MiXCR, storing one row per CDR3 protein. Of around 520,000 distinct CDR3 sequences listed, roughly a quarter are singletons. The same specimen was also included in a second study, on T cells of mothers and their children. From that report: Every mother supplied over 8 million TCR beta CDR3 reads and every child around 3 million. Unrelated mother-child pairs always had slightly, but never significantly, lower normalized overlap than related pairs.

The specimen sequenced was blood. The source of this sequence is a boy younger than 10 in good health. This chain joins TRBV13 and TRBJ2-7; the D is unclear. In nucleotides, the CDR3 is TGTGCCAGCAGCTTAGAGAGAAATTCGGCCTACGAGCAGTACTTC. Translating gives CASSLERNSAYEQYF.